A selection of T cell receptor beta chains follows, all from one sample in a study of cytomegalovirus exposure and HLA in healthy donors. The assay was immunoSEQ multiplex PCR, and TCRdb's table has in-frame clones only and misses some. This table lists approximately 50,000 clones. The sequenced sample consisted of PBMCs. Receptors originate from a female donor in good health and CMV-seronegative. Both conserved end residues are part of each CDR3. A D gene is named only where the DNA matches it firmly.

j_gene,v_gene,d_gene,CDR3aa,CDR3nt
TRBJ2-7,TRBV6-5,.,CASSYSAGHPSYEQYF,TGTGCCAGCAGTTACTCGGCAGGACACCCCTCCTACGAGCAGTACTTC
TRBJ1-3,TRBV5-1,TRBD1,CASSPGQKAGNTIYF,TGCGCCAGCAGCCCGGGACAGAAAGCTGGAAACACCATATATTTT
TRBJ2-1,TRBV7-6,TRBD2,CASSFGLSGRAHGNEQFF,TGTGCCAGCAGCTTTGGGTTAAGCGGGAGGGCCCACGGTAATGAGCAGTTCTTC
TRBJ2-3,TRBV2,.,CASPGGPTDTQYF,TGTGCCAGCCCGGGGGGCCCGACAGATACGCAGTATTTT
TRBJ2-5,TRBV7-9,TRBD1,CASSPLLGRGHETQYF,TGTGCCAGCAGCCCCCTTCTAGGCAGGGGGCATGAGACCCAGTACTTC
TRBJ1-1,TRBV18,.,CASSPKETAFF,TGTGCCAGCTCACCTAAGGAGACAGCTTTCTTT
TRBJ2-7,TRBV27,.,CASSLGNYYEQYF,TGTGCCAGCAGTTTGGGCAATTACTACGAGCAGTACTTC
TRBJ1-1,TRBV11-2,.,CASSFQGDTEAFF,TGTGCCAGCAGCTTTCAGGGTGACACTGAAGCTTTCTTT
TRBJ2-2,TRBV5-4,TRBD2,CASSTLAGNTGELFF,TGTGCCAGCAGCACCCTAGCGGGAAACACCGGGGAGCTGTTTTTT
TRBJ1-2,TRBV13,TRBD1,CASSLGQGAFDGYTF,TGTGCCAGCAGCTTAGGACAGGGGGCGTTTGATGGCTACACCTTC
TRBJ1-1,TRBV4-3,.,CASSQERSGNTEAFF,TGCGCCAGCAGCCAAGAGAGGTCGGGGAACACTGAAGCTTTCTTT
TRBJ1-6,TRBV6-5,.,CASSSLRVAAPLHF,TGTGCCAGCAGTTCTCTCCGTGTGGCGGCACCCCTCCACTTT
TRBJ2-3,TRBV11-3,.,CASSSNGLGFTDTQYF,TGTGCCAGCAGCTCAAATGGACTGGGGTTCACAGATACGCAGTATTTT
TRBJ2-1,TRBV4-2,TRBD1,CASSRDRGQPYNEQFF,TGTGCCAGCAGCCGAGACAGGGGGCAACCCTACAATGAGCAGTTCTTC